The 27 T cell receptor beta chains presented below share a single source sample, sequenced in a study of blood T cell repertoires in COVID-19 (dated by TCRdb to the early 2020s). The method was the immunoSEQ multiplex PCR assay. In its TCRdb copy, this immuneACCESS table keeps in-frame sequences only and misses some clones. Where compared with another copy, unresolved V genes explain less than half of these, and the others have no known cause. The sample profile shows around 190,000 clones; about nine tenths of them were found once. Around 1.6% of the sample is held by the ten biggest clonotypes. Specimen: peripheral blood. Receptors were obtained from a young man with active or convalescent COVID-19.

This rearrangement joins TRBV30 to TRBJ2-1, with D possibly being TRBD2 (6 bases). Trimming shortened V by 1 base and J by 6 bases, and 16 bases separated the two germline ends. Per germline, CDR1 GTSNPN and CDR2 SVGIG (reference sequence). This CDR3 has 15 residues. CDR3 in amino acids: CAWSAATRYSNEQFF. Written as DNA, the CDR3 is TGTGCCTGGAGTGCCGCGACTAGGTATAGCAATGAGCAGTTCTTC.

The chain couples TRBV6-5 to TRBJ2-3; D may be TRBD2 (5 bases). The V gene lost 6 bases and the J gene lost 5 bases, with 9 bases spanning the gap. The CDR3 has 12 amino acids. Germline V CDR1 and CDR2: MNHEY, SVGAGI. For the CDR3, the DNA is TGTGCCAGCAGCCCCGCGGGAGATACGCAGTATTTT. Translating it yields CASSPAGDTQYF.

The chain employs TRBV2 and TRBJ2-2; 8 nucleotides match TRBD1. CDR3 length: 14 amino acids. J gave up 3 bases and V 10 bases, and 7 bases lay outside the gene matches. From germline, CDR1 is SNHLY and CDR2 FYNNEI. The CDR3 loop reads CAILDRDHTGELFF. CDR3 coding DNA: TGTGCCATCCTGGACAGGGACCACACCGGGGAGCTGTTTTTT.

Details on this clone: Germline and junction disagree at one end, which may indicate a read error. This chain's CDR3 is CANSWTGINYGYTF. The CDR3 nucleotides read TGTGCCAACAGCTGGACAGGGATCAACTATGGCTACACCTTC. The chain uses TRBV7-2 and TRBJ1-2; 8 bases agree with TRBD1. Germline CDR1 and CDR2: SGHTA and FQGNSA. This CDR3 region has 14 residues. The full variable domain, rest sourced from reference TRBV7-2 and TRBJ1-2, is GAGVSQSPSNKVTEKGKDVELRCDPISGHTALYWYRQSLGQGLEFLIYFQGNSAPDKSGLPSDRFSAERTGGSVSTLTIQRTQQEDSAVYLCANSWTGINYGYTFGSGTRLTVV.

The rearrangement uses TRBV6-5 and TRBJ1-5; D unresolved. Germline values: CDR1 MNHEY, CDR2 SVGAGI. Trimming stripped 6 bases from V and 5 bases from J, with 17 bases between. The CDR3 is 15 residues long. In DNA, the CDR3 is TGTGCCAGCAGGCAGGAGGACCGATTTTATCAGCCCCAGCATTTT. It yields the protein CASRQEDRFYQPQHF.

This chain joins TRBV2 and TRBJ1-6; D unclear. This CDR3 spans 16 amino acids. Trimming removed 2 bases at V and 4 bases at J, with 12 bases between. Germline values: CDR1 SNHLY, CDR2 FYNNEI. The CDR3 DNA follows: TGTGCCAGCAGTGAACTTCGAGGCAGTTATAATTCACCCCTCCACTTT. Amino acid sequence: CASSELRGSYNSPLHF.

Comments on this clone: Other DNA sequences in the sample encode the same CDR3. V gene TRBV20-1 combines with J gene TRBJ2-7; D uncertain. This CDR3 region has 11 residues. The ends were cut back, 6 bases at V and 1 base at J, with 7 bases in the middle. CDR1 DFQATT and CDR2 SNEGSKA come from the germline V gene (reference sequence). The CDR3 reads CSARSSYEQYF. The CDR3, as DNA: TGCAGTGCCCGGTCGTCCTACGAGCAGTACTTC.

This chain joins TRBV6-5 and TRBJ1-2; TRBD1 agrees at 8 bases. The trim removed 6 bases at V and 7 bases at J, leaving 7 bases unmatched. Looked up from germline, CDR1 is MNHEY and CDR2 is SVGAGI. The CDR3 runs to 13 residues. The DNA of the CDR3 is TGTGCCAGCAGCCGAACAGGGGGGGGTGGCTACACCTTC. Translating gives CASSRTGGGGYTF.

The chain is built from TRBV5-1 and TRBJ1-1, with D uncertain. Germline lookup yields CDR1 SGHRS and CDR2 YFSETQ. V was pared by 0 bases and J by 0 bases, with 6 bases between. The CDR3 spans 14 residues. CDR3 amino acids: CASSLGLLNTEAFF. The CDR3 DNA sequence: TGCGCCAGCAGCTTGGGACTGCTGAACACTGAAGCTTTCTTT.

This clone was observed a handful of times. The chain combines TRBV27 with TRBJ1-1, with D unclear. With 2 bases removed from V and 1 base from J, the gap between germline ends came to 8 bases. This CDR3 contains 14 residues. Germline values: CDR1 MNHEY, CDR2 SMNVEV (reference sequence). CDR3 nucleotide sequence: TGTGCCAGCAGTTTAGGAGGCCGGAACACTGAAGCTTTCTTT. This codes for CASSLGGRNTEAFF.

Written as DNA, the CDR3 is TGTGCCAGCAGCCAAGACCTCGGCCTAGGTACGCAGTATTTT. Translated: CASSQDLGLGTQYF. J is TRBJ2-3 and V is TRBV14; D ambiguous. Germline V gene lookup returns CDR1 SGHDN and CDR2 FVKESK. CDR3 length equals 14 residues. V was shortened by 0 bases and J by 8 bases, with 12 bases between the two germline ends.

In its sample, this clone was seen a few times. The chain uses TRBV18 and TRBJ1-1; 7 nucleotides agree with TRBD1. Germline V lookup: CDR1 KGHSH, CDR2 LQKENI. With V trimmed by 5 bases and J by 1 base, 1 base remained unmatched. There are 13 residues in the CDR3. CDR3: CASSGDRNTEAFF. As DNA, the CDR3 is TGTGCCAGCTCAGGGGACAGGAACACTGAAGCTTTCTTT.

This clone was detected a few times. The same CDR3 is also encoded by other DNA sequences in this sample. The CDR3 protein is CASSVTGGDGYTF. CDR3 sequence (DNA): TGTGCCAGCAGTGTGACAGGGGGAGATGGCTACACCTTC. The genes are TRBV2 and TRBJ1-2, with 9 bases matching TRBD1. The trim removed 4 bases at V and 6 bases at J, leaving 3 bases unmatched. Looked up from germline, CDR1 is SNHLY and CDR2 is FYNNEI. This CDR3 is 13 amino acids long.

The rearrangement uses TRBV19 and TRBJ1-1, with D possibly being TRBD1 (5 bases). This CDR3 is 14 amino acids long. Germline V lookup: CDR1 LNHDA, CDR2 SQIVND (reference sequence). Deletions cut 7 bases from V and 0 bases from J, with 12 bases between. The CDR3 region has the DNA TGTGCCAGTACCGCGACAGACCTGAACACTGAAGCTTTCTTT. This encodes CASTATDLNTEAFF.

Here the CDR3 DNA reads TGTGCCAGCAGCTTAATGGGGGGACTACAATACAATGAGCAGTTCTTC. Its translation: CASSLMGGLQYNEQFF. The rearrangement joins TRBV11-2 to TRBJ2-1; 7 bases agree with TRBD2. This CDR3 comprises 16 residues. With 2 bases clipped from V and 4 bases from J, the junction kept 8 bases outside the gene matches. Germline V CDR1 and CDR2: SGHAT, FQNNGV.

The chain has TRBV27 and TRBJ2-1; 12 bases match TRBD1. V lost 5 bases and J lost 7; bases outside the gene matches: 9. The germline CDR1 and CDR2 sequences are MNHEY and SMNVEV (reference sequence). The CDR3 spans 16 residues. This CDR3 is CASSRLRDRGLNEQFF. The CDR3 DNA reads TGTGCCAGCAGTCGACTCCGGGACAGGGGGCTTAATGAGCAGTTCTTC.

This chain's CDR3 is CASSDSDRGDEQYF. CDR3 in DNA: TGTGCCAGCAGTGATTCCGACAGGGGGGACGAGCAGTACTTC. The chain recombines TRBV25-1 with TRBJ2-7, with 9 bases identical to TRBD1. Germline CDR1 MGHDK, CDR2 SYGVNS. The CDR3 loop spans 14 amino acids. The J segment lost 5 bases and the V segment lost 3 bases, leaving 5 bases of the junction unmatched.

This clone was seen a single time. The CDR3 DNA is TGTGCCAGCAGTGCCGGGACAGGATACTACGAGCAGTACTTC. Its protein product is CASSAGTGYYEQYF. The rearrangement links TRBV2 to TRBJ2-7, with 8 bases fitting TRBD1. CDR1 and CDR2 from the germline V gene are SNHLY and FYNNEI. The CDR3 is made up of 14 amino acids. After removal of 4 bases from V and 3 bases from J, the junction contained 5 bases not matched to a gene. Full variable domain (missing parts from reference TRBV2 and TRBJ2-7): EPEVTQTPSHQVTQMGQEVILRCVPISNHLYFYWYRQILGQKVEFLVSFYNNEISEKSEIFDDQFSVERPDGSNFTLKIRSTKLEDSAMYFCASSAGTGYYEQYFGPGTRLTVT.

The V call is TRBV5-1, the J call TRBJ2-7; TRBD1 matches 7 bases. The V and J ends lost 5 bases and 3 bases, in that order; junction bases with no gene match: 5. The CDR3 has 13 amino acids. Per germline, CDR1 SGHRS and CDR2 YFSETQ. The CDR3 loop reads CASSRQGNYEQYF. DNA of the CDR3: TGCGCCAGCAGTCGACAGGGCAACTACGAGCAGTACTTC. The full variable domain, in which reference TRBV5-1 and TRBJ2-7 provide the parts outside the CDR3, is KAGVTQTPRYLIKTRGQQVTLSCSPISGHRSVSWYQQTPGQGLQFLFEYFSETQRNKGNFPGRFSGRQFSNSRSEMNVSTLELGDSALYLCASSRQGNYEQYFGPGTRLTVT.

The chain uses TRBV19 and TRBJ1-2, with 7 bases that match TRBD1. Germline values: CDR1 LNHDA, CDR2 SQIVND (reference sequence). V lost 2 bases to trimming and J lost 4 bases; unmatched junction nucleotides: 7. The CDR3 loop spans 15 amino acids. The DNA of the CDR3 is TGTGCCAGTAGTATACAGGGGGAACCCCCCTATGGCTACACCTTC. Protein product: CASSIQGEPPYGYTF. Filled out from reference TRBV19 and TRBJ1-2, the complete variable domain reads DGGITQSPKYLFRKEGQNVTLSCEQNLNHDAMYWYRQDPGQGLRLIYYSQIVNDFQKGDIAEGYSVSREKKESFPLTVTSAQKNPTAFYLCASSIQGEPPYGYTFGSGTRLTVV.

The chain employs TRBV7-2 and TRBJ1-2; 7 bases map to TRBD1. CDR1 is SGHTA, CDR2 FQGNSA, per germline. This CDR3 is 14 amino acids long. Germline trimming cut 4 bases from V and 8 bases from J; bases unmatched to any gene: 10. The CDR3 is CASSSGNRGQGYTF. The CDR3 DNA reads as TGTGCCAGCAGCTCCGGCAACAGGGGTCAGGGCTACACCTTC.

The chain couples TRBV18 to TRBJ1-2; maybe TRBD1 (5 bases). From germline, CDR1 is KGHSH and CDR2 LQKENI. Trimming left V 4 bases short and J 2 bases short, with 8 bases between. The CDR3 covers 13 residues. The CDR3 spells CASSQGINYGYTF. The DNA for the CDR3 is TGTGCCAGCTCACAGGGGATCAACTATGGCTACACCTTC.

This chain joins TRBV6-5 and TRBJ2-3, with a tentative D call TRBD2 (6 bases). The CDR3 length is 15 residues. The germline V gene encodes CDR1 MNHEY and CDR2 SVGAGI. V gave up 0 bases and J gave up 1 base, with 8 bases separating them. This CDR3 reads CASSYSGGGTDTQYF. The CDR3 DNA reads TGTGCCAGCAGTTACTCGGGAGGAGGCACAGATACGCAGTATTTT.

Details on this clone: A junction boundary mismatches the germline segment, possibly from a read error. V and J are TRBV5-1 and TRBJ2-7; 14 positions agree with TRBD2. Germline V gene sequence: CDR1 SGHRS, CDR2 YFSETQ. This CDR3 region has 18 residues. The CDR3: CASRLGKGLAGVSYEQYF. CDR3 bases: TGCGCCAGCAGGTTGGGGAAGGGACTAGCGGGAGTATCCTACGAGCAGTACTTC.

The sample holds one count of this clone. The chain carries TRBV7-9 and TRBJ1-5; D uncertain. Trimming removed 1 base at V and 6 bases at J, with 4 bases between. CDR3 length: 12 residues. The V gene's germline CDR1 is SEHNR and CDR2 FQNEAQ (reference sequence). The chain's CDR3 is CASSLGPQPQHF. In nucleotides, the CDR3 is TGTGCCAGCAGCTTAGGGCCTCAGCCCCAGCATTTT.

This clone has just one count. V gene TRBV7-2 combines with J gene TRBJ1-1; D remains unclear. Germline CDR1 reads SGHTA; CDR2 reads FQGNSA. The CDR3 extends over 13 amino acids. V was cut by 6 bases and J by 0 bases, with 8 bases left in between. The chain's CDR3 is CASSSQMNTEAFF. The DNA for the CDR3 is TGTGCCAGCAGTTCTCAGATGAACACTGAAGCTTTCTTT.

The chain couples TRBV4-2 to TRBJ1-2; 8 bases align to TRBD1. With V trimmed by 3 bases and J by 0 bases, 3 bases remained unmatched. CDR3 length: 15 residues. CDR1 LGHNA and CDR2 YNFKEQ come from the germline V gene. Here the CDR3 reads CASSQTGQANYGYTF. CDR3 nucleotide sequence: TGTGCCAGCAGCCAGACGGGACAGGCTAACTATGGCTACACCTTC.